Below, one T cell receptor beta chain is given with its context. Its antigen is unidentified. This entry is derived from a study of cytomegalovirus exposure and HLA in healthy donors. Study in general: An earlier analysis found some 120 million unique TCR beta sequences from approximately 190 million T cells.

Use of 60 Vbeta and 13 Jbeta primers characterized the PCR. Using immunoSEQ multiplex PCR, the repertoire was profiled, and TCRdb retains in-frame clones only, with some absent. The sample lists 110,000 to 150,000 clones; 60% to 80% were seen once. The germline CDR1 and CDR2 sequences are MNHEY and SVGAGI. V gave up 2 bases and J gave up 3 bases, with 7 bases separating them. The CDR3 is made up of 13 amino acids. Study outcomes and limitations: TCR beta sequences reportedly predicted most subjects' HLA-A and HLA-B alleles accurately.

The clonotype was recovered from a woman between 25 and 40 years old in good health and CMV-seronegative. The chain uses TRBV6-5 and TRBJ1-2; D ambiguous. The source material was PBMCs. The CDR3 protein is CASSYGQYYGYTF. The CDR3 DNA reads TGTGCCAGCAGTTACGGGCAGTACTATGGCTACACCTTC.